The 5 T cell receptor beta chains reported below all come from one sample, sequenced in a study of Tregs in tolerant kidney transplant recipients (dated by TCRdb to about 2019). The library was built by means of the immunoSEQ multiplex PCR assay. TCRdb's version of the immuneACCESS table is confined to in-frame rearrangements and falls short of the full clone set. An unresolved V gene accounts for under half of the shortfall where checked; the remainder is of unknown origin. This sample comprises some 60,000 clones, 65% to 85% of them detected only once. The top ten clonotypes cover roughly 5.2% of the sample. Specimen: CD4+ T cells from blood. These receptors were collected from a human donor in good health.

The J gene is TRBJ1-5, the V gene TRBV11-1, with no clear D. The CDR3 runs 13 residues. CDR1 is SGHAT, CDR2 FQDESV, per germline (reference sequence). Deletions cut 2 bases from V and 5 bases from J, with 7 bases between. This CDR3 is CASSLYLDQPQHF. Written as DNA, the CDR3 is TGTGCCAGCAGCTTATATTTGGATCAGCCCCAGCATTTT.

This chain connects TRBV6-5 to TRBJ1-6, with D unresolved. Germline assignment: CDR1 MNHEY and CDR2 SVGAGI. The CDR3 has 12 amino acids. Trimming left V 2 bases short and J 10 bases short, with 6 bases between. The CDR3 DNA reads TGTGCCAGCAGTTACGCGGAGTCACCCCTCCACTTT. It yields the protein CASSYAESPLHF.

The V gene is TRBV7-9, the J gene TRBJ2-6, with 9 bases lining up with TRBD1. The CDR3 contains 16 residues. The V segment lost 6 bases and the J segment 4 bases; nucleotides outside the gene matches: 7. CDR1 is SEHNR, CDR2 FQNEAQ, per germline (reference sequence). This CDR3 reads CASRRWTGVGANVLTF. For the CDR3, the DNA is TGTGCCAGCAGGCGGTGGACAGGGGTAGGGGCCAACGTCCTGACTTTC.

This clone came up once. The V gene is TRBV7-6, the J gene TRBJ1-4; D is uncertain. Germline values: CDR1 SGHVS, CDR2 FNYEAQ. The ends were cut back, 5 bases at V and 8 bases at J, with 18 bases in the middle. CDR3 length: 15 residues. CDR3 loop: CASSPLLASGEKLFF. DNA of the CDR3: TGTGCCAGCAGCCCGCTTCTGGCGTCAGGAGAAAAACTGTTTTTT.

V and J are TRBV7-2 and TRBJ1-2; D is ambiguous. The CDR3 sequence is 13 residues long. V was shortened by 2 bases and J by 5 bases, with 9 bases between the two germline ends. Germline V gene data show CDR1 as SGHTA and CDR2 as FQGNSA. The CDR3 loop reads CASSLLRDYGYTF. For the CDR3, the DNA is TGTGCCAGCAGCTTACTACGGGATTATGGCTACACCTTC. Variable domain in full (rest from reference TRBV7-2 and TRBJ1-2): GAGVSQSPSNKVTEKGKDVELRCDPISGHTALYWYRQSLGQGLEFLIYFQGNSAPDKSGLPSDRFSAERTGGSVSTLTIQRTQQEDSAVYLCASSLLRDYGYTFGSGTRLTVV.